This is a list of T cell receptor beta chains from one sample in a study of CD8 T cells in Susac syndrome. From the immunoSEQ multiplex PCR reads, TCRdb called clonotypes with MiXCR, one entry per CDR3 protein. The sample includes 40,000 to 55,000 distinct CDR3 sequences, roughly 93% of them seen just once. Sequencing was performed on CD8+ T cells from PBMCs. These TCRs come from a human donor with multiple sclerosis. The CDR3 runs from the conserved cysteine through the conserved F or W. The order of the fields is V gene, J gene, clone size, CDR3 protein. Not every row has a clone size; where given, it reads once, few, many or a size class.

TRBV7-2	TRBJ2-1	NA	CASSLGLGNEQFF
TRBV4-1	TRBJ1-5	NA	CASSQDKSYNQPQHF
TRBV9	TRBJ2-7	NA	CASSGGQGAVYEQYF
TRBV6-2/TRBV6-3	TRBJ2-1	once	CASSYIRLAGEDEQFF
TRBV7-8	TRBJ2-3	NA	CASSLWRTGDTQYF
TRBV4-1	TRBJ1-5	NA	CASSQVDRVDQPQHF
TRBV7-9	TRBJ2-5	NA	CASKPGREETQYF
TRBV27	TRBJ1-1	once	CASSLYGRTEAFF
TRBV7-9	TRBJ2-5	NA	CATSGLAKETQYF
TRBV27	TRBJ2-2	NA	CASSIISGGAGELFF
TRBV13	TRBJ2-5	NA	CASSLGAETQYF
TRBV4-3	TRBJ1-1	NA	CASSHSRGWETEAFF
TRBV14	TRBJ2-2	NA	CASSHVGGNTGELFF
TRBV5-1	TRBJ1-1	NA	CASSPLGDRGGTEAFF
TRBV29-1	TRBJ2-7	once	CSVDTGGTLEQYF
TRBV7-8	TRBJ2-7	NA	CASSRQQGMRYEQYF
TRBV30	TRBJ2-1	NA	CAWSFSDRGFPYNEQFF
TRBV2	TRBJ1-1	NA	CASNPGGPEAFF
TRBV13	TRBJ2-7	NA	CASSFGAGSSYEQYF
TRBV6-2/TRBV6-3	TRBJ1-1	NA	CASSYSVGGAGPEAFF
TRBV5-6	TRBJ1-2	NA	CASSLASPGYTF
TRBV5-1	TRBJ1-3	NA	CASSPWTVSGNTIYF
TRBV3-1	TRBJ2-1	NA	CASSQDRYNEQFF
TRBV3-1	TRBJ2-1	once	CASSQGAEYVNEQFF
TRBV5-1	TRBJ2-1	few	CASSRGLPVDNEQFF
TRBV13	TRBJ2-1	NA	CASSEGTGNEQFF
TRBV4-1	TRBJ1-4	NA	CASSQPRAGEKLFF
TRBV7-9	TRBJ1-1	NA	CASSSPDPRHEEAFF
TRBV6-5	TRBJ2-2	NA	CASSSQGYTPHTGELFF
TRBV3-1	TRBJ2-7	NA	CASSSGRGYEQYF
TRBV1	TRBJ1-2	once	CTSSQGPISVQGGYTF
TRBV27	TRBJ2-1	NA	CASSLSSYTSYNEQFF
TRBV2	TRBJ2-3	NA	CASSQTSGGATDTQYF
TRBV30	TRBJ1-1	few	CAWSVPAEAFF
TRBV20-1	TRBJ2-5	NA	CSARDGMAGETQYF
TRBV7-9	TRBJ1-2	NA	CASSLAEGASYGYTF
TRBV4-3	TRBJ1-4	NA	CASSPDRANEKLFF
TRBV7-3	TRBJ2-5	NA	CASSSTGGSETQYF
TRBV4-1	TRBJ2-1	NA	CASSLLPGGPSSYNEQFF
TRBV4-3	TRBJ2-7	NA	CASSQASGGPYEQYF
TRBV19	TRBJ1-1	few	CASSIEGRATEAFF
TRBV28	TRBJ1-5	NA	CASSLTGEWGNQPQHF
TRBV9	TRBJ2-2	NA	CASSVDGDRGSTGELFF
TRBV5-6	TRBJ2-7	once	CASSLGTVRWDF
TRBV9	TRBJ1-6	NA	CASSERQGLMSPLHF
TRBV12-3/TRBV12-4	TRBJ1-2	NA	CASGAPDRDNYGYTF
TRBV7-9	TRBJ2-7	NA	CASSPRDRDYEQYF
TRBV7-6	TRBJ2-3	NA	CASSFRDREGTDTQYF
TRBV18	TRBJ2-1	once	CASSPESGGAFNEQFF
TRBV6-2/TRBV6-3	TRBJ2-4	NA	CASSYLRGRDIQYF
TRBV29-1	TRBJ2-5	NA	CSVEAPFGAADPQETQYF
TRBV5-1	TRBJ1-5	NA	CASSLYDGEKWPQHF
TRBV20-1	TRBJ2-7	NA	CSARPTGVEQYF
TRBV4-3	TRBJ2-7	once	CASSLSSPGQGYEQYF
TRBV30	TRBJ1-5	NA	CAWSTGEASNQPQHF
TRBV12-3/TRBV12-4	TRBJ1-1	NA	CASRHPNFPGRNTEAFF
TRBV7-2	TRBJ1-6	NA	CASSSGGFQLGRTPLHF
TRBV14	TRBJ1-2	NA	CASSQGYRSIGGYTF